One and the same sample provided the 8 T cell receptor beta chains below, sequenced in a study of blood T cell repertoires in COVID-19. Profiled with immunoSEQ multiplex PCR; TCRdb holds only in-frame clones, not every one. Among over 85,000 clones listed, approximately 86% were seen once. The sequenced material came from peripheral blood. Receptor source: a man aged 50 to 59 with acute or convalescent COVID-19.

The chain is built from TRBV11-2 and TRBJ2-1; D is possibly TRBD2 (6 bases). The CDR3 loop spans 13 amino acids. Trimming stripped 5 bases from V and 9 bases from J, with 14 bases between. Germline V gene lookup returns CDR1 SGHAT and CDR2 FQNNGV. The CDR3: CASSAGIQGEQFF. CDR3 nucleotides: TGTGCCAGCAGCGCGGGAATTCAGGGTGAGCAGTTCTTC.

This chain connects TRBV7-9 to TRBJ1-5; 7 bases agree with TRBD1. J was trimmed by 3 bases and V by 4 bases; bases with no gene match: 3. The CDR3 loop spans 14 amino acids. The germline gives CDR1 SEHNR, CDR2 FQNEAQ (reference sequence). The DNA of the CDR3 is TGTGCCAGCAGCTCGACAGGGATCAATCAGCCCCAGCATTTT. Translating gives CASSSTGINQPQHF.

A single count supports this clone. The chain links TRBV18 to TRBJ2-7; 8 nucleotides agree with TRBD1. J was trimmed by 2 bases and V by 3 bases; bases with no gene match: 6. Germline CDR1 is KGHSH and CDR2 is LQKENI. The CDR3 is made up of 15 amino acids. The DNA for the CDR3 is TGTGCCAGCTCACCCCGGGAACAGGGGGCCTACGAGCAGTACTTC. This translates into CASSPREQGAYEQYF.

This clone showed up just once. CDR3 DNA sequence: TGTGCCATCAGTGAGTCCTTGAAACCGCCACAGGATACGCAGTATTTT. Protein: CAISESLKPPQDTQYF. This rearrangement joins TRBV10-3 to TRBJ2-3, with D unclear. The ends were cut back, 0 bases at V and 6 bases at J, with 16 bases in the middle. The CDR3 contains 16 residues. CDR1 is ENHRY and CDR2 is SYGVKD in the germline V gene.

The chain has TRBV6-6 and TRBJ1-6; D remains ambiguous. Deletions cut 2 bases from V and 9 bases from J, with 8 bases between. Germline V gene data show CDR1 as MNHNY and CDR2 as SVGAGI (reference sequence). The CDR3 extends over 13 amino acids. The CDR3 loop reads CASSYTVSSPLHF. In DNA, the CDR3 is TGTGCCAGCAGTTACACGGTTAGTTCACCCCTCCACTTT.

The chain uses TRBV12-3 or TRBV12-4 and TRBJ1-1, with D hard to call. Trimming pared 0 bases from V and 1 base from J, leaving 3 bases between. The CDR3 loop spans 13 amino acids. CDR3 nucleotides: TGTGCCAGCAGTTTAGCCAAGAACACTGAAGCTTTCTTT. Protein: CASSLAKNTEAFF.

The chain joins TRBV5-1 to TRBJ2-1, with 8 bases fitting TRBD1. CDR3 length: 16 amino acids. The junction had 7 bases not matched to a gene; V was cut back by 4 bases and J by 1 base. The V gene's germline CDR1 is SGHRS and CDR2 YFSETQ. CDR3 sequence (DNA): TGCGCCAGCAGCCCCGGACACAGGGGGTCCTACAATGAGCAGTTCTTC. Translation gives CASSPGHRGSYNEQFF.

The chain employs TRBV7-2 and TRBJ1-1; 7 bases match TRBD1. V gave up 5 bases and J gave up 0 bases; unmatched junction bases: 3. Germline values: CDR1 SGHTA, CDR2 FQGNSA. The CDR3 length is 14 residues. CDR3 DNA sequence: TGTGCCAGCAGCCCGACAGGGCTGAACACTGAAGCTTTCTTT. Translating it yields CASSPTGLNTEAFF. The whole variable domain, remainder taken from reference TRBV7-2 and TRBJ1-1, is GAGVSQSPSNKVTEKGKDVELRCDPISGHTALYWYRQSLGQGLEFLIYFQGNSAPDKSGLPSDRFSAERTGGSVSTLTIQRTQQEDSAVYLCASSPTGLNTEAFFGQGTRLTVV.